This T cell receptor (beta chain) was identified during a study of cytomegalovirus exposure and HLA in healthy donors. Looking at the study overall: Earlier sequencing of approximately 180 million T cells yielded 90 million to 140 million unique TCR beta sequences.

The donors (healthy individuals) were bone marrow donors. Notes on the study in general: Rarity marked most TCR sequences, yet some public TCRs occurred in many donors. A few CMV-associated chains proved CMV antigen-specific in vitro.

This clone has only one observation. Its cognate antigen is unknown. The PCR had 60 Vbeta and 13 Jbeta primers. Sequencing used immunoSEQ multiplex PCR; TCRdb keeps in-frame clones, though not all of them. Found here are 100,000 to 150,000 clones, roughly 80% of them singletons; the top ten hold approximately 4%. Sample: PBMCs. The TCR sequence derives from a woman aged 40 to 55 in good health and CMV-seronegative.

CDR3 amino acids: CASRAGVAGVSGELFF. CDR3 nucleotides: TGTGCCAGTAGAGCGGGGGTAGCGGGGGTGTCCGGGGAGCTGTTTTTT. The chain employs TRBV19 and TRBJ2-2, with 9 positions matching TRBD2. CDR1 LNHDA and CDR2 SQIVND come from the germline V gene (reference sequence). Losses at the gene ends were 6 bases for V and 6 bases for J; bases not matched to a gene: 11. The CDR3 runs to 16 residues.